The 25 T cell receptor beta chains below all came from one sample that was sequenced in a study of beta chain features in type 1 diabetes. No antigen has been identified for these receptors. Study results and limitations: Within each of all four CD4+ subsets, Type 1 diabetes patients had TCRB CDR3s that were moderately but significantly shorter.

Reverse transcription of all isolated RNA meant that expressed TCRB transcripts were sequenced. This table comes from immunoSEQ multiplex PCR, and its TCRdb copy is limited to in-frame clones, with some not included. The sample has some 160,000 clones; around 8.3% are singletons. Specimen: central memory CD4+ T cells from blood. These receptors were obtained from a woman aged 18-35 years with type 1 diabetes.

This clone was detected only a few times. The V call is TRBV2, the J call TRBJ2-3, with D possibly being TRBD2 (5 bases). The CDR3 is made up of 16 amino acids. V lost 2 bases, J lost 2 bases, and 14 bases lay in between. The germline V gene has CDR1 SNHLY and CDR2 FYNNEI. CDR3 sequence reads: CASSEMPGSLTDTQYF. The CDR3, as DNA: TGTGCCAGCAGTGAAATGCCGGGATCCCTCACAGATACGCAGTATTTT.

In its sample, this clone was seen a few times. This sequence joins TRBV27 and TRBJ1-1, with unresolved D. CDR1 is MNHEY, CDR2 SMNVEV, per germline (reference sequence). The CDR3 runs 14 residues. V shed 4 bases and J shed 5 bases, with 14 bases lying between them. The CDR3 spells CASSYVEGSTEAFF. CDR3 bases: TGTGCCAGCAGTTATGTTGAGGGTAGTACTGAAGCTTTCTTT.

This clone was recorded at least ten times. The genes are TRBV7-3 and TRBJ2-7; TRBD1 matches at 9 bases. Germline V gives CDR1 SGHTA, CDR2 FQGTGA. The CDR3 is 14 residues long. Trimming cost V 8 bases and J 7 bases; bases outside gene matches: 12. CDR3 bases: TGTGCCAGCTCTTCCCCCCGCGGGACAGGGGAGCAGTACTTC. It encodes CASSSPRGTGEQYF. Full variable domain (rest looked up from reference TRBV7-3 and TRBJ2-7): GAGVSQTPSNKVTEKGKYVELRCDPISGHTALYWYRQSLGQGPEFLIYFQGTGAADDSGLPNDRFFAVRPEGSVSTLKIQRTERGDSAVYLCASSSPRGTGEQYFGPGTRLTVT.

This chain joins TRBV28 and TRBJ2-7; D is possibly TRBD2 (5 bases). Per the germline V gene, CDR1 is MDHEN and CDR2 is SYDVKM. The CDR3 sequence is 13 residues long. Trimming took 7 bases from V and 6 from J, leaving 16 bases between them. The CDR3 DNA is TGTGCCAGCACGGCTAGCTTTATGGGCGAGCAGTACTTC. This encodes CASTASFMGEQYF.

This clone occurred a few times. V is TRBV25-1 and J is TRBJ1-5; 7 bases match TRBD1. The J segment lost 6 bases and the V segment lost 2 bases, leaving 7 bases of the junction unmatched. CDR1 MGHDK and CDR2 SYGVNS come from the germline V gene. The CDR3 runs 15 residues. The CDR3 spells CASSELDREGQPQHF. CDR3 nucleotide sequence: TGTGCCAGCAGTGAACTCGACAGGGAAGGTCAGCCCCAGCATTTT.

The chain employs TRBV4-3 and TRBJ2-5, with D maybe TRBD1 (6 bases). The germline V gene has CDR1 LGHNA and CDR2 YSLEER. Trimming shortened V by 1 base and J by 2 bases, and 17 bases separated the two germline ends. There are 17 residues in the CDR3. CDR3 residues: CASSQGSGAFGQETQYF. The CDR3 DNA follows: TGCGCCAGCAGCCAAGGGTCAGGGGCATTCGGTCAAGAGACCCAGTACTTC.

The CDR3 DNA sequence: TGCGCCAGCAGCCCCGGACTAGCGGGAGTGTCAGATACGCAGTATTTT. It translates to CASSPGLAGVSDTQYF. The rearrangement uses TRBV4-1 and TRBJ2-3; 13 bases agree with TRBD2. The CDR3 sequence is 16 residues long. The trim removed 4 bases at V and 4 bases at J, leaving 5 bases unmatched. Germline-derived CDR1 and CDR2 are MGHRA and YSYEKL.

This clone was observed a handful of times. The chain couples TRBV9 to TRBJ2-3; D is perhaps TRBD2 (6 bases). V was clipped by 1 base and J by 3 bases, with 12 bases between them. Germline lookup yields CDR1 SGDLS and CDR2 YYNGEE. The CDR3 runs to 15 residues. In DNA form, the CDR3 reads TGTGCCAGCAGCGTACAGTCGGGAGCGACAGATACGCAGTATTTT. Translation: CASSVQSGATDTQYF.

As to this clone: The sample holds other DNA sequences that translate to the same CDR3. CDR3 residues: CASSLGQYYNEQFF. CDR3 in DNA: TGTGCCAGCAGCCTAGGACAGTACTACAATGAGCAGTTCTTC. This chain uses TRBV5-6 with TRBJ2-1; tentatively, D is TRBD1 (6 bases). The germline V gene has CDR1 SGHDT and CDR2 YYEEEE. The CDR3 sequence is 14 residues long. V was clipped by 4 bases and J by 3 bases, with 11 bases between them. Together with reference TRBV5-6 and TRBJ2-1, the CDR3 gives the full variable domain: DAGVTQSPTHLIKTRGQQVTLRCSPKSGHDTVSWYQQALGQGPQFIFQYYEEEERQRGNFPDRFSGHQFPNYSSELNVNALLLGDSALYLCASSLGQYYNEQFFGPGTRLTVL.

V and J are TRBV28 and TRBJ1-2; D ambiguous. V was pared by 2 bases and J by 8 bases, with 9 bases between. Germline CDR1 is MDHEN and CDR2 is SYDVKM. This CDR3 has 12 amino acids. The CDR3 region is CASSLNKRGYTF. Written as DNA, the CDR3 is TGTGCCAGCAGTTTAAATAAGAGAGGCTACACCTTC.

There are a few counts of this clone. V and J are TRBV2 and TRBJ1-5, with D possibly being TRBD1 (5 bases). Trimming shortened V by 8 bases and J by 3 bases, and 14 bases separated the two germline ends. Germline CDR1 and CDR2: SNHLY and FYNNEI. The CDR3 has 14 amino acids. In nucleotides, the CDR3 is TGTGCCAGCCGGGTGGGGGGGATCAATCAGCCCCAGCATTTT. Protein sequence: CASRVGGINQPQHF.

This clone has only a few counts. The chain carries TRBV4-1 and TRBJ1-5, with D possibly being TRBD1 (5 bases). The CDR3 has 15 amino acids. V shed 2 bases and J shed 2 bases, with 10 bases lying between them. CDR1 and CDR2 (germline): MGHRA, YSYEKL. The CDR3 DNA follows: TGCGCCAGCAGCCAATTGGGACTGGGCAATCAGCCCCAGCATTTT. Translation: CASSQLGLGNQPQHF.

The J gene is TRBJ1-5, the V gene TRBV6-5, with a possible D match to TRBD1 (5 bases). CDR1 and CDR2 from the germline V gene are MNHEY and SVGAGI. The CDR3 is made up of 14 amino acids. V shed 5 bases and J shed 9 bases, with 17 bases lying between them. CDR3 bases: TGTGCCAGCAGTCCTACAGGCGCCGGTGGGCCCCAGCATTTT. Translation: CASSPTGAGGPQHF.

V is TRBV7-2 and J is TRBJ1-6, with a weak D call TRBD1 (5 bases). V dropped 2 bases and J dropped 11 bases, with 7 bases sitting between them. The germline V gene encodes CDR1 SGHTA and CDR2 FQGNSA. The CDR3 has 12 amino acids. CDR3 in amino acids: CASSLQGAPLHF. The CDR3 nucleotides are TGTGCCAGCAGCTTACAGGGCGCACCCCTCCACTTT.

There are many counts of this clone. V gene TRBV28 combines with J gene TRBJ2-7; D call uncertain. V was shortened by 2 bases and J by 6 bases, with 8 bases between the two germline ends. The length of the CDR3 is 12 residues. The germline gives CDR1 MDHEN, CDR2 SYDVKM. CDR3 amino acids: CASSLRLVEQYF. The CDR3 coding sequence is TGTGCCAGCAGTTTACGTCTAGTCGAGCAGTACTTC.

The V gene is TRBV15, the J gene TRBJ2-7; perhaps TRBD1 as D (5 bases). CDR3 length equals 15 residues. Germline assignment: CDR1 LNHNV and CDR2 YYDKDF (reference sequence). V lost 0 bases and J 5 bases, leaving 14 bases between the germline ends. The chain's CDR3 is CATSRERQLGNEQYF. CDR3 in DNA: TGTGCCACCAGCAGAGAGCGACAGCTAGGGAACGAGCAGTACTTC.

The chain joins TRBV7-2 to TRBJ2-7, with TRBD2 matching over 15 bases. CDR3 size: 16 residues. The V gene end was trimmed by 1 base and the J gene end by 6 bases; junction bases not matched to a gene: 4. Per the germline V gene, CDR1 is SGHTA and CDR2 is FQGNSA. CDR3 amino acids: CASSLGTSGRATEQYF. CDR3 DNA sequence: TGTGCCAGCAGCTTAGGGACTAGCGGGAGGGCCACCGAGCAGTACTTC.

This clone has only a few counts. The chain uses TRBV7-8 and TRBJ2-7, with TRBD2 identical over 8 bases. The CDR3 runs 12 residues. The germline V gene has CDR1 SGHVS and CDR2 FQNEAQ. With 5 bases clipped from V and 12 bases from J, the junction kept 9 bases outside the gene matches. CDR3: CASSIPRGERYF. For the CDR3, the DNA is TGTGCCAGCAGCATACCGCGGGGGGAACGGTACTTC.

CDR3 amino acids: CASTRSNYGYTF. CDR3 nucleotides: TGTGCCAGTACCAGATCTAACTATGGCTACACCTTC. The J gene is TRBJ1-2, the V gene TRBV19; D call uncertain. Deletions cut 7 bases from V and 0 bases from J, with 6 bases between. Germline lookup yields CDR1 LNHDA and CDR2 SQIVND (reference sequence). This CDR3 spans 12 amino acids.

There are a few counts of this clone. The J gene is TRBJ1-4, the V gene TRBV7-9; D perhaps matches TRBD1 (5 bases). CDR3 size: 12 residues. In germline, CDR1 is SEHNR, CDR2 FQNEAQ (reference sequence). Trimming cost V 5 bases and J 8 bases, with 9 bases left between them. The CDR3 loop is CASSRGGEKLFF. The CDR3 DNA follows: TGTGCCAGCAGCCGGGGGGGAGAAAAACTGTTTTTT.

This clone turned up a few times. V is TRBV10-3 and J is TRBJ1-5; D gene unclear. Trimming left V 3 bases short and J 0 bases short, with 12 bases between. The CDR3 consists of 16 residues. Germline assignment: CDR1 ENHRY and CDR2 SYGVKD. CDR3 sequence: CAISESRGYSNQPQHF. CDR3 DNA sequence: TGTGCCATCAGTGAAAGTCGCGGTTATAGCAATCAGCCCCAGCATTTT.

This chain connects TRBV5-1 to TRBJ1-2; maybe TRBD1 (6 bases). Germline assignment: CDR1 SGHRS and CDR2 YFSETQ. The CDR3 extends over 15 amino acids. V was pared by 4 bases and J by 0 bases, with 13 bases between. CDR3 nucleotides: TGCGCCAGCAGCGACTGGACAGAACCTAACTATGGCTACACCTTC. Translated: CASSDWTEPNYGYTF.

A word on this clone: Other DNA sequences in this sample translate to the same CDR3. The V call is TRBV6-5, the J call TRBJ2-7; D call uncertain. V was clipped by 6 bases and J by 0 bases, with 6 bases between them. This CDR3 has 12 amino acids. The germline CDR1 and CDR2 sequences are MNHEY and SVGAGI. CDR3 bases: TGTGCCAGCAGCGATAGCTCCTACGAGCAGTACTTC. Protein sequence: CASSDSSYEQYF.

This clone has only a few counts. J is TRBJ2-7 and V is TRBV29-1, with TRBD2 matching over 7 bases. The CDR3 runs 16 residues. V dropped 6 bases and J dropped 2; count of bases not matched to a gene: 16. Germline V CDR1 and CDR2: SQVTM, ANQGSEA. This chain's CDR3 is CSVAGTPPAGAYEQYF. The CDR3 nucleotides are TGCAGCGTAGCAGGGACCCCGCCGGCGGGGGCCTACGAGCAGTACTTC.

The chain combines TRBV5-1 with TRBJ2-5, with a tentative D call TRBD1 (6 bases). V lost 4 bases and J lost 2, with 12 bases in between. This CDR3 has 14 amino acids. The germline CDR1 and CDR2 sequences are SGHRS and YFSETQ. The CDR3 DNA reads TGCGCCAGCAGCGGTACAGGGAATCAAGAGACCCAGTACTTC. This gives the protein CASSGTGNQETQYF.